The entry below gives a single TCR beta chain sequence along with its context. Its antigen is currently unknown. The record originates from a study of OX40 agonist ivuxolimab in advanced cancers. Turning to the study itself: Hepatocellular carcinoma, melanoma, renal cell or head and neck cancer was diagnosed in the dose-escalation patients. Checkpoint inhibitors had been given previously to roughly 40% of patients. Study results and limitations: In general, CD8+ T cells held more expanded clones than CD4+ did, on average. Circulating CD4+ and CD8+ T cells showed clonal expansion by week 6 at 0.1 to 3.0 mg/kg.

The data were produced by immunoSEQ multiplex PCR, yet TCRdb's version contains in-frame clones alone and is incomplete. The sample has around 71,000 clones, around 86% seen once. The CDR3 spans 14 residues. Germline CDR1 is SGHRS and CDR2 is YFSETQ. V was cut by 4 bases and J by 4 bases, with 14 bases left in between. The sample consisted of CD4+ or CD8+ T cells sorted from blood, taken in a trial of the OX40 agonist ivuxolimab. The chain combines TRBV5-1 with TRBJ2-5; D unresolved. This TCR was sampled from an adult with an advanced solid tumor such as melanoma, head and neck, liver or kidney cancer. In DNA, the CDR3 is TGCGCCAGCAGCCAAGGAGAGCCGGCAGAGACCCAGTACTTC. Encoded protein: CASSQGEPAETQYF. Combining the CDR3 with reference TRBV5-1 and TRBJ2-5 gives the whole variable domain KAGVTQTPRYLIKTRGQQVTLSCSPISGHRSVSWYQQTPGQGLQFLFEYFSETQRNKGNFPGRFSGRQFSNSRSEMNVSTLELGDSALYLCASSQGEPAETQYFGPGTRLLVL.